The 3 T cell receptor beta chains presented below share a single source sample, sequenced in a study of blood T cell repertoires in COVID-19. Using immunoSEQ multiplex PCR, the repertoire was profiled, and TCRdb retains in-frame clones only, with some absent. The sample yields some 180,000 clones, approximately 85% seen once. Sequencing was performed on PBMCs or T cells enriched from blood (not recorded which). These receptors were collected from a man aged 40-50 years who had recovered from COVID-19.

This chain's CDR3 is CASSYSGMNTEAFF. CDR3 coding DNA: TGTGCCAGCAGTTACTCCGGGATGAACACTGAAGCTTTCTTT. The chain carries TRBV6-5 and TRBJ1-1; D is ambiguous. Germline CDR1 and CDR2: MNHEY and SVGAGI. Trimming took off 0 bases at V and 0 bases at J, with 5 bases between the two ends. This CDR3 spans 14 amino acids.

CDR3 amino acids: CASRAGASYNSPLHF. In DNA, the CDR3 is TGTGCCAGCAGAGCAGGGGCCTCCTATAATTCACCCCTCCACTTT. V gene TRBV2 combines with J gene TRBJ1-6; the D gene is possibly TRBD1 (6 bases). The CDR3 is 15 amino acids. The ends were cut back, 6 bases at V and 0 bases at J, with 9 bases in the middle. Germline CDR1 and CDR2: SNHLY and FYNNEI.

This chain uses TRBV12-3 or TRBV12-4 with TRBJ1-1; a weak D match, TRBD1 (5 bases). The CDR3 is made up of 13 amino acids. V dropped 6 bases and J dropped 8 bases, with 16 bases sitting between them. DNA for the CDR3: TGTGCCAGCAGACAACCCGGGGGGGTGGAAGCTTTCTTT. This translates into CASRQPGGVEAFF.